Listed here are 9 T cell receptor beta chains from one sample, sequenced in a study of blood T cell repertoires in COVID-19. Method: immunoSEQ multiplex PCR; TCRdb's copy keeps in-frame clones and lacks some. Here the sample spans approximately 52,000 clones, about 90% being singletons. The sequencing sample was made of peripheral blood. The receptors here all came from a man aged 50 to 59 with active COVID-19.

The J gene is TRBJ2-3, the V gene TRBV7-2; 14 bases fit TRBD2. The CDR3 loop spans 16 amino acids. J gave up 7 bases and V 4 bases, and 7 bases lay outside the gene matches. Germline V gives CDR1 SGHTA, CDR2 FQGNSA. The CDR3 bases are TGTGCCAGCAGCTCGTCCGGGACTAGCGGGGGTAATACGCAGTATTTT. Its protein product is CASSSSGTSGGNTQYF. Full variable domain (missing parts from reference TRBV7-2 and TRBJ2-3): GAGVSQSPSNKVTEKGKDVELRCDPISGHTALYWYRQSLGQGLEFLIYFQGNSAPDKSGLPSDRFSAERTGGSVSTLTIQRTQQEDSAVYLCASSSSGTSGGNTQYFGPGTRLTVL.

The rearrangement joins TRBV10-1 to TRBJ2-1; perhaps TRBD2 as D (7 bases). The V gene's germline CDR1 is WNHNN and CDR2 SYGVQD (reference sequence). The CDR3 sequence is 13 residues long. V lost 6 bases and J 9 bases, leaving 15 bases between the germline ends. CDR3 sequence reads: CASRQGWGGEQFF. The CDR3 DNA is TGCGCCAGCAGACAGGGTTGGGGGGGTGAGCAGTTCTTC.

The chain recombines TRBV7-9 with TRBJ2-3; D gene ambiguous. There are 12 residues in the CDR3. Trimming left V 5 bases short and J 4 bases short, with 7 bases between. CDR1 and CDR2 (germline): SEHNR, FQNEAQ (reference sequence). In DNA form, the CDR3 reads TGTGCCAGCAGCAGAGCTGCAGATACGCAGTATTTT. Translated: CASSRAADTQYF. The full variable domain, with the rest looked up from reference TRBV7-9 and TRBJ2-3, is DTGVSQNPRHKITKRGQNVTFRCDPISEHNRLYWYRQTLGQGPEFLTYFQNEAQLEKSRLLSDRFSAERPKGSFSTLEIQRTEQGDSAMYLCASSRAADTQYFGPGTRLTVL.

The CDR3 loop reads CASSPFVRVPGETQYF. Here the CDR3 DNA reads TGTGCCAGCTCACCGTTCGTTCGAGTCCCGGGGGAGACCCAGTACTTC. The chain carries TRBV18 and TRBJ2-5; a possible D gene is TRBD2 (5 bases). CDR1 KGHSH and CDR2 LQKENI come from the germline V gene. The CDR3 runs 16 residues. Between the trimmed V and J ends, which lost 3 bases and 5 bases, there was a span of 19 bases.

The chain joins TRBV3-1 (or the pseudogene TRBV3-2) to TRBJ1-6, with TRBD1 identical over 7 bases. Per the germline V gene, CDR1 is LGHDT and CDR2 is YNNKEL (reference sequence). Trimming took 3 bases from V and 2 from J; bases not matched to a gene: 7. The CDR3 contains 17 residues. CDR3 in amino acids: CASSQGKGQTYNSPLHF. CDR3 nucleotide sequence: TGTGCCAGCAGCCAGGGGAAGGGACAGACCTATAATTCACCCCTCCACTTT.

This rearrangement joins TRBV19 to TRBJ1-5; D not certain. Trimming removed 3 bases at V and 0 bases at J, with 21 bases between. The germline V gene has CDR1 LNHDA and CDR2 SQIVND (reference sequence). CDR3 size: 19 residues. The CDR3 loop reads CASSMVVLVVGDSNQPQHF. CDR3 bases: TGTGCCAGTAGTATGGTGGTGCTGGTGGTCGGGGATAGCAATCAGCCCCAGCATTTT. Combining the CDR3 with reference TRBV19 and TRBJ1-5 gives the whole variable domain DGGITQSPKYLFRKEGQNVTLSCEQNLNHDAMYWYRQDPGQGLRLIYYSQIVNDFQKGDIAEGYSVSREKKESFPLTVTSAQKNPTAFYLCASSMVVLVVGDSNQPQHFGDGTRLSIL.

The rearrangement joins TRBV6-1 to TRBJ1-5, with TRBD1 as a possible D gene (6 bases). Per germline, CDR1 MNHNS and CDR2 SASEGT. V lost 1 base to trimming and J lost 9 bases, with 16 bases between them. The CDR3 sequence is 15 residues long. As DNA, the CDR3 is TGTGCCAGCAGTGAAGAGGATGGGGGCTCAGGGCCCCAGCATTTT. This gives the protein CASSEEDGGSGPQHF.

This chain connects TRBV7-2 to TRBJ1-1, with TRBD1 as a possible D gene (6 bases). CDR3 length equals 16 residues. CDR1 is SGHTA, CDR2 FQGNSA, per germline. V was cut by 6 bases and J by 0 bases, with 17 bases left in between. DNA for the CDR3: TGTGCCAGCAGTCTACAGGGAGGGTCGATGAACACTGAAGCTTTCTTT. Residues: CASSLQGGSMNTEAFF.

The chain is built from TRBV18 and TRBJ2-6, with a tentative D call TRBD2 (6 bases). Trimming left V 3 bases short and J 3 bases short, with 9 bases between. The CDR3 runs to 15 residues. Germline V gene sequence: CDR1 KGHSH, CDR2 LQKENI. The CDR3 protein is CASSPGRGGANVLTF. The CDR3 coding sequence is TGTGCCAGCTCACCCGGGAGAGGTGGGGCCAACGTCCTGACTTTC. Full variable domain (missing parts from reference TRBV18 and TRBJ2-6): NAGVMQNPRHLVRRRGQEARLRCSPMKGHSHVYWYRQLPEEGLKFMVYLQKENIIDESGMPKERFSAEFPKEGPSILRIQQVVRGDSAAYFCASSPGRGGANVLTFGAGSRLTVL.